This T cell receptor (beta chain) was documented in a study of cytomegalovirus exposure and HLA in healthy donors. For this clone: Antigen specificity is unknown.

The PCR made use of 60 Vbeta and 13 Jbeta primers. Produced via immunoSEQ multiplex PCR; TCRdb's table is partial and in-frame only. Found here are approximately 110,000 clones, 82% of them singletons; the top ten hold just under 2.5%. Study results and limitations: Immune exposure information available was restricted to CMV serostatus. Earlier results showed most TCR beta V segments being productive about 87% or about 30% of the time. There were some public TCRs occurring in many donors, but most TCR sequences were rare.

CDR1 and CDR2 from the germline V gene are SGDLS and YYNGEE. The V and J ends lost 3 bases and 8 bases respectively, with 14 bases between them. The CDR3 contains 13 residues. This clonotype was sampled from a woman aged 18 to 35 in good health and CMV-seronegative. The chain is built from TRBV9 and TRBJ1-1; D possibly corresponds to TRBD1 (6 bases). Sequencing used PBMCs. The CDR3 sequence: CASSAGWGQEAFF. DNA of the CDR3: TGTGCCAGCAGCGCCGGGTGGGGGCAAGAAGCTTTCTTT.